These T cell receptor beta chains were read from a single sample in a study of T-cell memory formation after mild COVID-19. TCRdb fed the 5' RACE reads into MiXCR, producing one record per CDR3 protein. The sample contains over 70,000 distinct CDR3 sequences, about 15% of which appear only once. The sequenced sample consisted of PBMCs or a T cell subset sorted from them (not recorded which). The origin of the receptors is a man in his late teens or twenties who had mild COVID-19 (a few samples of this study predate the infection). Cell type and time point are not known. The CDR3 runs from the conserved cysteine through the conserved F or W. D genes are given only for firm matches. Clone size is shown for a subset of rows, as once, few, many or a class of expanded clone.

V,J,D,size,DNA,CDR3
TRBV15,TRBJ1-6,NA,many,TGTGCCACCAGCAGGGAAAATTCACCCCTCCACTTT,CATSRENSPLHF
TRBV6-2/TRBV6-3,TRBJ1-1,NA,few,TGTGCCACCAGACCCGTCGTTAGTGAAGCTTTCTTT,CATRPVVSEAFF
TRBV29-1,TRBJ2-5,NA,NA,TGCAGCGTTGAACTATCCTGGGACCTGGAGGAGACCCAGTACTTC,CSVELSWDLEETQYF
TRBV6-5,TRBJ2-3,TRBD2,NA,TGTGCCAGCAGTTACGTGGGCGGGGGTGCAGATACGCAGTATTTT,CASSYVGGGADTQYF
TRBV7-9,TRBJ1-6,TRBD1,few,TGTGCCAGCAGTCTACAGGGGACTAATTCACCCCTCCACTTT,CASSLQGTNSPLHF
TRBV4-1,TRBJ1-5,NA,NA,TGCGCCAGCAGCCAACCCACAGGGCTGAGCAATCAGCCCCAGCATTTT,CASSQPTGLSNQPQHF
TRBV12-5,TRBJ2-7,TRBD1,few,TGTGCTAGTGGTCCTGGACAGGGACGGGGCTACGAGCAGTACTTC,CASGPGQGRGYEQYF
TRBV12-3/TRBV12-4,TRBJ2-3,NA,few,TGTGCCAGCAGTTTCCGCACAGATACGCAGTATTTT,CASSFRTDTQYF
TRBV9,TRBJ1-2,NA,few,TGTGCCAGCAGCGGAGGGTTGCTTAAAACCTATGGCTACACCTTC,CASSGGLLKTYGYTF
TRBV6-2/TRBV6-3,TRBJ1-1,NA,NA,TGTGCCAGCAGTTATTCTCCACCCCAACCTGAAGCTTTCTTT,CASSYSPPQPEAFF
TRBV21-1,TRBJ2-3,NA,NA,TGTGCCAGCACCGAAAGACAGTCATCTAGCACAGATACGCAGTATTTT,CASTERQSSSTDTQYF
TRBV7-9,TRBJ1-5,TRBD1,many,TGTGCCAGCAGCTTGGGACAGTCCAATCAGCCCCAGCATTTT,CASSLGQSNQPQHF
TRBV27,TRBJ2-2,NA,few,TGTGCCAGCATTGACGACACCGGGGAGCTGTTTTTT,CASIDDTGELFF
TRBV7-9,TRBJ2-3,NA,few,TGTGCCAGCAGCACCTCAGATACGCAGTATTTT,CASSTSDTQYF
TRBV20-1,TRBJ1-5,TRBD1,NA,TGCAGTGGGACAGGGTATAGCAATCAGCCCCAGCATTTT,CSGTGYSNQPQHF
TRBV6-5,TRBJ2-1,TRBD2,few,TGTGCCAGCAGTAGTAGCGGGGGTCTATCAATTGTGAATGAGCAGTTCTTC,CASSSSGGLSIVNEQFF
TRBV4-1,TRBJ2-2,NA,NA,TGCGCCAGCAGCCACTACAGCGAAAACACCGGGGAGCTGTTTTTT,CASSHYSENTGELFF
TRBV10-2,TRBJ2-7,TRBD1,many,TGCGCCAGCAGTGAAGACAGGGTGGTCTACGAGCAGTACTTC,CASSEDRVVYEQYF
TRBV11-3,TRBJ2-7,NA,NA,TGTGCCAGCAGCTTAGATACTTCGGACGAGCAGTACTTC,CASSLDTSDEQYF
TRBV5-5,TRBJ1-1,NA,few,TGTGCCAGCAGCTGGGGCTGGGACATGAACACTGAAGCTTTCTTT,CASSWGWDMNTEAFF
TRBV20-1,TRBJ1-2,TRBD1,many,TGCAGTGCTAGGGGGCCGGGACAGGGAAATAACTATGGCTACACCTTC,CSARGPGQGNNYGYTF
TRBV5-1,TRBJ2-5,NA,NA,TGCGCCAGCAGCTTGGCCTCGGGGTTCTACCAAGAGACCCAGTACTTC,CASSLASGFYQETQYF
TRBV19,TRBJ2-3,NA,few,TGTGCCAGTAGTCCCGGGTCACATACGCAGTATTTT,CASSPGSHTQYF
TRBV7-9,TRBJ2-5,NA,few,TGTGCCAGCAAGGGTAGTGGGGCCCTCCGGGAGACCCAGTACTTC,CASKGSGALRETQYF
TRBV7-9,TRBJ1-6,NA,NA,TGTGCCAGCACCGGGGATAATTCACCCCTCCACTTT,CASTGDNSPLHF
TRBV7-9,TRBJ2-2,NA,few,TGTGCCAGCAGCCCCGGCTGGGGCAGGGCCACCGGGGAGCTGTTTTTT,CASSPGWGRATGELFF
TRBV6-5,TRBJ2-3,NA,few,TGTGCCAGCAGTTACTCGGGGGGGGCTTCTAGCACAGATACGCAGTATTTT,CASSYSGGASSTDTQYF
TRBV28,TRBJ1-6,TRBD1,NA,TGTGCCAGCAGTTACGACAGGGGGATTAGGCCCCTCCACTTT,CASSYDRGIRPLHF
TRBV6-1,TRBJ2-1,NA,few,TGTGCCAGCAGTGAAGGTCCAGCCGACAATGAGCAGTTCTTC,CASSEGPADNEQFF
TRBV5-8,TRBJ2-2,TRBD1,many,TGTGCCAGCAGCTTGGCGTTGGGACAGACTACAACGAACACCGGGGAGCTGTTTTTT,CASSLALGQTTTNTGELFF
TRBV12-3/TRBV12-4,TRBJ2-3,NA,few,TGTGCCAGCACCCCCCCTACCAGGCGTTACACAGATACGCAGTATTTT,CASTPPTRRYTDTQYF
TRBV28,TRBJ2-4,TRBD1,few,TGTGCCACCATGCCGGGACAGGCACGGACTACAGACATTCAGTACTTC,CATMPGQARTTDIQYF
TRBV7-9,TRBJ2-2,NA,few,TGTGCCAGCAGCCAAGCCAGGAGATCTTTCGGGGAGCTGTTTTTT,CASSQARRSFGELFF
TRBV10-3,TRBJ2-7,NA,NA,TGTGCCGCACAGGTCGGGGCTGGGGAATACGAGCAGTACTTC,CAAQVGAGEYEQYF
TRBV12-5,TRBJ2-6,NA,few,TGTGCTAGTGGTTTTGGTAGAAGCGGGGCCAACGTCCTGACTTTC,CASGFGRSGANVLTF
TRBV4-3,TRBJ2-6,NA,NA,TGCGCCAGCAGCCAATCGCGTGCTGGGGCCAACGTCCTGACTTTC,CASSQSRAGANVLTF
TRBV5-1,TRBJ1-2,NA,few,TGCGCCAGCAGCTTGGATGGGGGCGTACTTCAGGGCTACACCTTC,CASSLDGGVLQGYTF
TRBV7-2,TRBJ1-5,NA,few,TGTGCCAGCAGCGACAGTGGGGGCAATCAGCCCCAGCATTTT,CASSDSGGNQPQHF
TRBV7-9,TRBJ1-6,NA,few,TGTGCCAGCAGCTATTACGGCAAGGATTTGACCCTCCACTTT,CASSYYGKDLTLHF
TRBV7-3,TRBJ2-3,NA,few,TGTGCCAGCAGCTTAAGGGCGTTCAGCACAGATACGCAGTATTTT,CASSLRAFSTDTQYF
TRBV4-3,TRBJ2-1,NA,few,TGCGCCAGCAGCCAAGATTGGGCAACTAGTTGGAATGAGCAGTTCTTC,CASSQDWATSWNEQFF
TRBV12-3/TRBV12-4,TRBJ2-3,TRBD2,NA,TGTGCCAGCACTCCCACTAGCGGGGGTTTCGCAGATACGCAGTATTTT,CASTPTSGGFADTQYF
TRBV6-2/TRBV6-3,TRBJ2-7,NA,few,TGTGCCAGCAGCCCCACGCTGCGGGGCGGGGACGAGCAGTACTTC,CASSPTLRGGDEQYF
TRBV4-3,TRBJ2-2,TRBD1,NA,TGCGCCAGCAGCCAAGAATTAAGGACAGGGAACACCGGGGAGCTGTTTTTT,CASSQELRTGNTGELFF
TRBV6-5,TRBJ2-3,TRBD2,few,TGTGCCAGCAGCTCTAGCGGGGGAAACACAGATACGCAGTATTTT,CASSSSGGNTDTQYF
TRBV6-2/TRBV6-3,TRBJ2-1,NA,NA,TGTGCCAGCAGTTACTTTGCGGGGAATGAGCAGTTCTTC,CASSYFAGNEQFF
TRBV9,TRBJ1-1,TRBD1,NA,TGTGCCAGCAGCGGAGGGACAGCTCAAGCTTTCTTT,CASSGGTAQAFF
TRBV6-5,TRBJ2-1,NA,few,TGTGCCAGCAGTTACTCGTTAGGCCCGCCGGGGGAGTTCTTC,CASSYSLGPPGEFF
TRBV6-5,TRBJ2-7,NA,NA,TGTGCCACCACGGAGGGGGGGGCCTACGAGCAGTACTTC,CATTEGGAYEQYF
TRBV7-9,TRBJ2-5,NA,few,TGTGCCAGCAGCTCACGGACTGTTGAGAGAGAGACCCAGTACTTC,CASSSRTVERETQYF